This is a list of T cell receptor beta chains from one sample in a study of T cells after yellow fever vaccination. TCRdb analysed the 5' RACE reads with MiXCR anew, one entry per CDR3 protein. The repertoire holds just under 600,000 distinct CDR3 sequences, roughly 12% seen once, with 11% to 15% in the top ten. The source was PBMCs, collected on the day of the yellow fever booster vaccination. These receptors came from a man in his thirties or forties who received the YFV17D yellow fever vaccine. CDR3s include the opening cysteine and the closing phenylalanine or tryptophan. Fields, in order: J gene, V gene, clone size, D gene, CDR3 DNA, CDR3 protein. The D gene is left open where the match is weak. For some rows the clone size is stated as once, few or many, or as a class when expanded; others skip it.

>TRBJ1-3|TRBV14|NA|NA
TGTGCCAGCAGCCTCACGACAGGCCTCTCTGGAAACACCATATATTTT
CASSLTTGLSGNTIYF
>TRBJ2-2|TRBV12-3/TRBV12-4|NA|NA
TGTGCCAGCCAAAGCACCGGGGAGCTGTTTTTT
CASQSTGELFF
>TRBJ1-2|TRBV29-1|NA|TRBD1
TGCAGCGTTAACAGGGGTGACTCTGGCTACACCTTC
CSVNRGDSGYTF
>TRBJ2-3|TRBV9|few|NA
TGTGCCAGCAGCGTAGCTGCCGAGACAGATACGCAGTATTTT
CASSVAAETDTQYF
>TRBJ2-3|TRBV6-1|NA|NA
TGTGCCAGCAGTCCCCCGGGACTTCTGAAAGATACGCAGTATTTT
CASSPPGLLKDTQYF
>TRBJ1-6|TRBV7-7|NA|NA
TGTGCTAGCAGCTTATCCGTCCAGGGCTATAATTCACCCCTCCACTTT
CASSLSVQGYNSPLHF
>TRBJ2-7|TRBV5-5|NA|TRBD2
TGTGCCAGCAGCTTGGTGCTAGCGGCCTCCTACGAGCAGTACTTC
CASSLVLAASYEQYF
>TRBJ2-7|TRBV20-1|few|NA
TGCAGTGCTAGAGATCAAGGCGCGGTGACCTACGAGCAGTACTTC
CSARDQGAVTYEQYF
>TRBJ2-3|TRBV5-4|NA|NA
TGTGCCAGCAGCTTGGGAGGTATGCAGGATACGCAGTATTTT
CASSLGGMQDTQYF
>TRBJ2-3|TRBV20-1|few|NA
TGCAGTGCTAGGTCGGCTGGGGGGGGCCCAGATACGCAGTATTTT
CSARSAGGGPDTQYF
>TRBJ2-1|TRBV7-2|few|NA
TGTGCCAGCAGCCCGACGACTAAATCGAGGGAGCAGTTCTTC
CASSPTTKSREQFF
>TRBJ1-4|TRBV9|NA|TRBD1
TGTGCCAGCAGCAACCGACAGGGGACTAATGAAAAACTGTTTTTT
CASSNRQGTNEKLFF
>TRBJ2-7|TRBV5-5|NA|NA
TGTGCCAGCAGCCTCGTGATAGAAGGAGCCTACGAGCAGTACTTC
CASSLVIEGAYEQYF
>TRBJ2-3|TRBV20-1|NA|TRBD2
TGCAGGCTAGCGGGAGGCACAGATACGCAGTATTTT
CRLAGGTDTQYF
>TRBJ1-4|TRBV20-1|NA|NA
TGCAGTGCTAGGCTTTTGTCTGGCGGGAGTTATGAAAAACTGTTTTTT
CSARLLSGGSYEKLFF
>TRBJ2-1|TRBV20-1|few|NA
TGCAGTGCTAGAGTTAGCTTTGGAAATGAGCAGTTCTTC
CSARVSFGNEQFF
>TRBJ2-5|TRBV7-9|NA|NA
TGTGCCAGCAGCTTGGACAGTTCAGAGACCCAGTACTTC
CASSLDSSETQYF
>TRBJ2-1|TRBV7-9|few|TRBD2
TGTGCCAGCGAAAGCGGGAGAAATCGCGCTGAGCAGTTCTTC
CASESGRNRAEQFF
>TRBJ2-2|TRBV6-4|few|NA
TGTGCCAGCAGTGATGTGAACACCGGGGAGCTGTTTTTT
CASSDVNTGELFF
>TRBJ2-3|TRBV20-1|NA|NA
TGCAGTGCCCCCCGATACACAGATACGCAGTATTTT
CSAPRYTDTQYF
>TRBJ2-7|TRBV25-1|NA|TRBD1
TGTGCCAGTGGACAGGCCTACGAGCAGTACTTC
CASGQAYEQYF
>TRBJ2-3|TRBV7-2|few|TRBD2
TGTGCCAGCAGCTTTCGAGCTAGCGGGAGAGAGGATACGCAGTATTTT
CASSFRASGREDTQYF
>TRBJ2-2|TRBV18|NA|NA
TGTGCCAGCTCACCACGGGCGGCCGTGAACACCGGGGAGCTGTTTTTT
CASSPRAAVNTGELFF
>TRBJ2-7|TRBV30|few|TRBD1
TGTGCCTGGAGTGTAGAACAGGGGGCTAAACAGTACTTC
CAWSVEQGAKQYF
>TRBJ2-6|TRBV3-1|NA|NA
TGTGCCAGCAGCAAGGGCGAAATTGGGGCCAACGTCCTGACTTTC
CASSKGEIGANVLTF
>TRBJ2-5|TRBV27|NA|TRBD2
TGTGCCAGCAGTTTTGCGGGGGAGGCCCAGTACTTC
CASSFAGEAQYF
>TRBJ2-6|TRBV28|few|NA
TGTGCCAGCAGCACCCCAGGGTCTGGGGCCAACGTCCTGACTTTC
CASSTPGSGANVLTF
>TRBJ1-2|TRBV27|many|NA
TGTGCCAGCAGTTTAGGGGGGGGCGATTATGGCTACACCTTC
CASSLGGGDYGYTF
>TRBJ2-2|TRBV29-1|few|TRBD2
TGCAGCGTTGTAAAAGCGGGAGGGACCGGGGAGCTGTTTTTT
CSVVKAGGTGELFF
>TRBJ2-1|TRBV18|few|NA
TGTGCCAGCTCACCCACCCCCTCCTACAATGAGCAGTTCTTC
CASSPTPSYNEQFF
>TRBJ2-3|TRBV12-3/TRBV12-4|few|NA
TGTGCCAGCAGTCTCCGAGCCCTACGTTATTTT
CASSLRALRYF
>TRBJ1-2|TRBV7-9|few|NA
TGTGCCAGCAGCCATGTCGAAGGCTTGCCCTATGGCTACACCTTC
CASSHVEGLPYGYTF
>TRBJ2-1|TRBV20-1|NA|TRBD2
TGCAGTGCTATGGGCCTAGCGGGAGGGTTTGAGCAGTTCTTC
CSAMGLAGGFEQFF
>TRBJ1-2|TRBV27|NA|TRBD1
TGTGCCAGCAGTCCAGCTACAGGGGAGAACGGCTACACCTTC
CASSPATGENGYTF
>TRBJ2-7|TRBV11-2|NA|TRBD2
TGTGCCAGCAGCCACCGGCGGCGGGAGTTCTTCGAGCAGTACTTC
CASSHRRREFFEQYF
>TRBJ2-2|TRBV15|few|NA
TGTGCCACCAGCAGAGATCGGGGCGGCTCGAACACCGGGGAGCTGTTTTTT
CATSRDRGGSNTGELFF
>TRBJ2-7|TRBV12-3/TRBV12-4|few|TRBD2
TGTGCCAGCAGTCTAGCGGGCGGGCGGGAGCAGTACTTC
CASSLAGGREQYF
>TRBJ2-5|TRBV5-1|NA|NA
TGCGCCAGCAGCTTGTCGGTCCAGGGGCCGGAGACCCAGTACTTC
CASSLSVQGPETQYF
>TRBJ2-1|TRBV2|NA|TRBD2
TGTGCCAGCAGAGAAGCGGGAGGCCACAATGAGCAGTTCTTC
CASREAGGHNEQFF
>TRBJ2-1|TRBV27|NA|TRBD1
TGTGCCAGCAGTTACTTCTCCGGACAGGGGTTAAATGAGCAGTTCTTC
CASSYFSGQGLNEQFF
>TRBJ2-1|TRBV6-5|few|TRBD2
TGTGCCAGCAGTTACCAAAAGACCCCGGGACTACCTAACAATGAGCAGTTCTTC
CASSYQKTPGLPNNEQFF